This is a list of T cell receptor beta chains from one sample in a study of T cells in Graves' hyperthyroidism and ophthalmopathy. Each CDR3 protein gets one entry after TCRdb re-called the multiplex PCR reads with MiXCR. This sample has more than 300,000 distinct CDR3 sequences; approximately 17% occur once, and the top ten carry around a third. Sequencing was performed on blood. Source of these receptors: a woman under 40 with Graves' hyperthyroidism that later progressed to Graves' ophthalmopathy. Each CDR3 is given with its conserved first and last residue. The D gene is left open where the match is weak. Rows give clone size only sometimes, using once, few, many, or a class for an expanded clone.

size,V,J,D,CDR3,DNA
many,TRBV29-1,TRBJ2-3,-,CSVLTRGSTDTQYF,TGCAGCGTACTGACCCGGGGTAGCACAGATACGCAGTATTTT
many,TRBV12-3/TRBV12-4,TRBJ2-7,-,CASSPDWLSYEQYF,TGTGCCAGCAGCCCTGACTGGCTCTCCTACGAGCAGTACTTC
many,TRBV28,TRBJ2-7,-,CASRGGTVYEQYF,TGTGCCAGCAGAGGGGGGACAGTCTACGAGCAGTACTTC
few,TRBV5-6,TRBJ1-5,-,CASSLAQGRQPQHF,TGTGCCAGCAGCTTGGCTCAGGGGCGTCAGCCCCAGCATTTT
-,TRBV9,TRBJ2-2,-,CASQGIANTGELFF,TGTGCCAGCCAAGGGATCGCGAACACCGGGGAGCTGTTTTTT
many,TRBV7-9,TRBJ2-7,TRBD1,CASSPDRGLSLYEQYF,TGTGCCAGCAGCCCGGACAGGGGACTCAGCCTCTACGAGCAGTACTTC
many,TRBV27,TRBJ2-1,TRBD2,CASSLYSGLAGDEQFF,TGTGCCAGCAGTTTATACTCGGGACTAGCGGGAGATGAGCAGTTCTTC
many,TRBV14,TRBJ2-1,-,CASSTIQGSLYNEQFF,TGTGCCAGCAGTACAATCCAGGGGTCGCTGTACAATGAGCAGTTCTTC
-,TRBV5-6,TRBJ1-1,-,CASSLLQVNEAFF,TGTGCCAGCAGCTTGTTGCAGGTGAATGAAGCTTTCTTT
many,TRBV11-2,TRBJ2-7,-,CASSLLARNDYEQYF,TGTGCCAGCAGCTTACTTGCTCGCAACGACTACGAGCAGTACTTC
few,TRBV7-9,TRBJ1-4,-,CASGGIDNEKLFF,TGTGCCAGCGGAGGAATTGATAATGAAAAACTGTTTTTT
many,TRBV9,TRBJ2-7,TRBD1,CASSVGQGVDEQYF,TGTGCCAGCAGCGTTGGACAGGGAGTGGACGAGCAGTACTTC
many,TRBV28,TRBJ2-6,-,CASGAPPLRGGANVLTF,TGTGCCAGCGGGGCACCACCTCTTCGTGGAGGGGCCAACGTCCTGACTTTC
many,TRBV3-1,TRBJ2-5,-,CASSQALSRGETQYF,TGTGCCAGCAGCCAAGCCCTAAGCCGGGGAGAGACCCAGTACTTC
many,TRBV20-1,TRBJ2-5,-,CSARGKDRQETQYF,TGCAGTGCTAGAGGGAAGGACAGACAAGAGACCCAGTACTTC
many,TRBV14,TRBJ1-1,TRBD1,CASSRRPVQGMGEAFF,TGTGCCAGCAGCCGGAGACCCGTACAGGGGATGGGTGAAGCTTTCTTT
many,TRBV2,TRBJ2-7,-,CASSVPGRPYEQYF,TGTGCCAGCAGTGTACCAGGGAGGCCGTACGAGCAGTACTTC
-,TRBV5-5,TRBJ2-5,-,CASSLDGQGQETQYF,TGTGCCAGCAGCTTGGATGGGCAGGGCCAAGAGACCCAGTACTTC
few,TRBV20-1,TRBJ1-1,-,CSALPGELNTEAFF,TGCAGTGCTCTACCAGGGGAACTGAACACTGAAGCTTTCTTT
many,TRBV2,TRBJ2-7,-,CASRPGSYEQYF,TGTGCCAGCAGGCCCGGTAGCTACGAGCAGTACTTC
many,TRBV24-1,TRBJ2-2,TRBD1,CATSDAGTGGAGELFF,TGTGCCACCAGTGACGCCGGGACAGGGGGGGCCGGGGAGCTGTTTTTT
many,TRBV5-1,TRBJ1-5,-,CASSLGHQGEGQPQHF,TGCGCCAGCAGCTTGGGGCACCAGGGAGAGGGGCAGCCCCAGCATTTT
many,TRBV20-1,TRBJ2-1,TRBD1,CSASANLRQGAGMNEQFF,TGCAGTGCTAGTGCCAATTTAAGACAGGGGGCCGGTATGAATGAGCAGTTCTTC
many,TRBV6-1,TRBJ2-3,TRBD2,CASRLAGATYTDTQYF,TGTGCCAGCAGGTTAGCGGGGGCGACGTACACAGATACGCAGTATTTT
many,TRBV20-1,TRBJ1-1,-,CSAIEDEHTEAFF,TGCAGTGCTATCGAAGATGAGCACACTGAAGCTTTCTTT
many,TRBV28,TRBJ1-4,-,CASSSFGGGGGEKLFF,TGTGCCAGCAGTTCCTTTGGCGGAGGGGGGGGTGAAAAACTGTTTTTT
many,TRBV28,TRBJ1-4,TRBD1,CASVDRGQGNEKLFF,TGTGCCAGCGTGGACAGGGGGCAGGGTAATGAAAAACTGTTTTTT
-,TRBV29-1,TRBJ2-3,-,CSSRRSHTDTQYF,TGCAGCTCTAGAAGGTCACACACAGATACGCAGTATTTT
many,TRBV28,TRBJ2-3,-,CASSGADSTDTQYF,TGTGCCAGCAGCGGTGCAGATAGCACAGATACGCAGTATTTT
-,TRBV3-1,TRBJ2-7,-,CASSLGGPGGYEQYF,TGTGCCAGCAGCTTAGGAGGTCCTGGCGGATACGAGCAGTACTTC
few,TRBV4-1,TRBJ1-2,TRBD1,CASSVPTGIYGYTF,TGCGCCAGCAGCGTACCGACAGGGATCTATGGCTACACCTTC
few,TRBV6-5,TRBJ1-2,-,CASSHNLPSYSYTF,TGTGCCAGCAGTCACAACCTCCCGTCCTATAGCTACACCTTC
-,TRBV10-3,TRBJ2-1,TRBD2,CAISERGGVEQFF,TGTGCCATCAGTGAGCGGGGGGGGGTTGAGCAGTTCTTC
-,TRBV6-4,TRBJ1-4,-,CASSSKLGDGHEKLFF,TGTGCCAGCAGTTCAAAGTTGGGGGACGGCCATGAAAAACTGTTTTTT
many,TRBV12-3/TRBV12-4,TRBJ2-5,-,CASSFEGDHQETQYF,TGTGCCAGCAGTTTTGAGGGAGATCACCAAGAGACCCAGTACTTC
-,TRBV24-1,TRBJ2-1,-,CATSDGSWGNEQFF,TGTGCCACCAGTGACGGGAGTTGGGGCAATGAGCAGTTCTTC
many,TRBV28,TRBJ2-5,-,CASSPVQGFAETQYF,TGTGCCAGCAGTCCCGTCCAAGGGTTCGCGGAGACCCAGTACTTC
few,TRBV6-5,TRBJ2-2,-,CASSYRVWVNANTGELFF,TGTGCCAGCAGTTACAGGGTCTGGGTCAACGCGAACACCGGGGAGCTGTTTTTT
-,TRBV11-3,TRBJ2-7,TRBD2,CASSPRLAGKDEQYF,TGTGCCAGCAGCCCACGACTAGCGGGTAAGGACGAGCAGTACTTC
many,TRBV3-1,TRBJ2-2,-,CASSQEFLPRNGELFF,TGTGCCAGCAGCCAAGAGTTTCTGCCAAGGAACGGGGAGCTGTTTTTT
many,TRBV24-1,TRBJ2-3,-,CATSDSTDTQYF,TGTGCCACCAGTGATTCCACAGATACGCAGTATTTT
many,TRBV6-1,TRBJ2-7,-,CASSEPAGPTSYEQYF,TGTGCCAGCAGTGAACCAGCAGGCCCAACCTCCTACGAGCAGTACTTC
-,TRBV9,TRBJ2-1,TRBD2,CASSRTSGRSYNEQFF,TGTGCCAGCAGCAGGACTAGCGGGAGAAGCTACAATGAGCAGTTCTTC
many,TRBV12-3/TRBV12-4,TRBJ1-1,-,CASSFQRGTEAFF,TGTGCCAGCAGTTTCCAGAGGGGCACTGAAGCTTTCTTT
few,TRBV20-1,TRBJ1-5,-,CSASSTPRRPQHF,TGCAGTGCTAGCTCGACCCCTCGGAGGCCCCAGCATTTT
few,TRBV15,TRBJ1-1,-,CATSREYSTEAFF,TGTGCCACCAGCAGAGAATATTCCACTGAAGCTTTCTTT
many,TRBV7-2,TRBJ1-6,TRBD1,CASSLATGTGLLLHF,TGTGCCAGCAGCTTAGCGACAGGGACAGGTCTTCTCCTCCACTTT
many,TRBV2,TRBJ2-2,-,CASSVTTTGELFF,TGTGCCAGCAGTGTAACAACCACCGGGGAGCTGTTTTTT
many,TRBV28,TRBJ1-2,TRBD1,CASTLTGNIGYGYTF,TGTGCCAGCACCCTGACAGGGAATATCGGCTATGGCTACACCTTC
many,TRBV20-1,TRBJ2-5,TRBD2,CSASIAGAAQETQYF,TGCAGTGCTAGTATAGCGGGAGCCGCGCAAGAGACCCAGTACTTC
-,TRBV2,TRBJ2-1,-,CASTGALGYNEQFF,TGTGCCAGCACAGGGGCGTTGGGTTACAATGAGCAGTTCTTC
few,TRBV12-5,TRBJ2-1,-,CASGPGRLEEQFF,TGTGCTAGTGGACCGGGACGGCTAGAGGAGCAGTTCTTC